Listed below are T cell receptor beta chains from one sample, sequenced in a study of technical replicates of blood from several donors. Here immunoSEQ multiplex PCR was the method, and the copy in TCRdb shows in-frame clones only, minus some. The data contain over 50,000 clones, around nine tenths of them seen just once; the ten biggest clones take up 5% to 6.5%. Sequencing was performed on PBMCs. All receptors come from a human donor in good health. Some clones in this sample may be carry-over from other donors' samples. The CDR3 runs from the conserved cysteine through the conserved F or W. A D gene is named only where the DNA matches it firmly. Not every row has a clone size; where given, it reads once, few, many or a size class.

TRBJ2-5	NA	TRBV7-3	TRBD2	15	TGTGCCAGCAGCCCAGCGGGAGGGACACAAGAGACCCAGTACTTC	CASSPAGGTQETQYF
TRBJ1-4	NA	TRBV5-4	TRBD1	14	TGTGCCAGCAGCTTAAGGACAGGGAATGAAAAACTGTTTTTT	CASSLRTGNEKLFF
TRBJ2-7	NA	TRBV10-3	TRBD2	14	TGTGCCGCTTCGACTAGCGGGAGCTCCTACGAGCAGTACTTC	CAASTSGSSYEQYF
TRBJ1-5	once	TRBV23-1	NA	16	TGCGCCAGCAGTCAAGTGGCCCAGGGTTCCAATCAGCCCCAGCATTTT	CASSQVAQGSNQPQHF
TRBJ1-2	NA	TRBV4-3	NA	15	TGCGCCAGCAGCCAAGATTGGGCAGGGGATAAGGGCTACACCTTC	CASSQDWAGDKGYTF
TRBJ2-7	once	TRBV4-3	TRBD1	14	TGCGCCAGCAGCCTCAACAGGGGGCAGGGCGACCAGTACTTC	CASSLNRGQGDQYF
TRBJ2-1	few	TRBV7-9	TRBD2	14	TGTGCCAGCAGCCGACCAGGACTAGCCAATGAGCAGTTCTTC	CASSRPGLANEQFF
TRBJ2-7	NA	TRBV7-2	TRBD1	13	TGTGCCAGCAGCTCTGGGACAGAGTACGAGCAGTACTTC	CASSSGTEYEQYF
TRBJ2-7	NA	TRBV6-1	TRBD1	15	TGTGCCAGCAGTGAAGATGCAGGGGGCCCCTACGAGCAGTACTTC	CASSEDAGGPYEQYF
TRBJ2-1	NA	TRBV5-6	NA	16	TGTGCCAGCAGCCCAGGGGGCGGGAGGGCTGACAATGAGCAGTTCTTC	CASSPGGGRADNEQFF
TRBJ1-2	NA	TRBV18	TRBD1	18	TGTGCCAGCTCACCAACGCCTGCCGCTCCGACAGGGATTGGTGGCTACACCTTC	CASSPTPAAPTGIGGYTF
TRBJ2-3	NA	TRBV7-9	TRBD1	16	TGTGCCAGCAGCTTCCCACAGGGGGGTGGGACAGATACGCAGTATTTT	CASSFPQGGGTDTQYF
TRBJ2-1	medium-sized	TRBV5-1	NA	14	TGCGCCAGCAGCTTGGGGGGAGGATACAATGAGCAGTTCTTC	CASSLGGGYNEQFF
TRBJ1-3	NA	TRBV18	TRBD1	15	TGTGCCAGCTCGCCCACCGGGACAGCTGGAAACACCATATATTTT	CASSPTGTAGNTIYF
TRBJ2-3	NA	TRBV4-3	NA	15	TGCGCCAGCAGCCAAGAGGGCAGAAGCACAGATACGCAGTATTTT	CASSQEGRSTDTQYF
TRBJ2-3	NA	TRBV9	NA	12	TGTGCCAGCAGCCCCCATTTTGATACGCAGTATTTT	CASSPHFDTQYF
TRBJ1-4	NA	TRBV20-1	NA	10	TGCAGTGCCGGAGGGGAAAAACTGTTTTTT	CSAGGEKLFF
TRBJ2-1	NA	TRBV15	NA	15	TGTGCCACCAGCAGAGTCGCTAGCTCCTACAATGAGCAGTTCTTC	CATSRVASSYNEQFF
TRBJ2-7	NA	TRBV2	NA	14	TGTGCCAGCAGGAGGGGCGACAGGATCTACGAGCAGTACTTC	CASRRGDRIYEQYF
TRBJ2-5	NA	TRBV25-1	TRBD2	15	TGTGCCAGCAGTAACCCGACAGCGGGGATGGAGACCCAGTACTTC	CASSNPTAGMETQYF
TRBJ1-6	NA	TRBV5-6	NA	17	TGTGCCAGCAGCCCAGCGGGGGGGCCAGGGAATAATTCACCCCTCCACTTT	CASSPAGGPGNNSPLHF
TRBJ2-7	NA	TRBV4-3	TRBD1	17	TGCGCCAGCAGCCAGAACCCTTTGGGACAGGGCGGGAGAGAGCAGTACTTC	CASSQNPLGQGGREQYF
TRBJ2-7	NA	TRBV7-9	NA	14	TGTGCCAGCACCCGGGGCGGGGTAGGTAGCGAGCAGTACTTC	CASTRGGVGSEQYF
TRBJ2-5	NA	TRBV7-8	NA	14	TGTGCCAGCAGCTTAACAGAACAAAAAGAGACCCAGTACTTC	CASSLTEQKETQYF
TRBJ1-5	NA	TRBV10-1	TRBD1	15	TGCGCCAGCAGAGATAGACAGGGCTGCAATCAGCCCCAGCATTTT	CASRDRQGCNQPQHF
TRBJ2-3	NA	TRBV9	TRBD1	13	TGTGCCAGCAGCGCGACAGGGTTAGATACGCAGTATTTT	CASSATGLDTQYF
TRBJ2-7	NA	TRBV19	NA	14	TGTGCCAGTAGTATAGAACAGGCCCTCGGCGAGCAGTACTTC	CASSIEQALGEQYF
TRBJ1-2	NA	TRBV5-5	NA	15	TGTGCCAGCAGCTTAAGCAGGGCAGCTAACTATGGCTACACCTTC	CASSLSRAANYGYTF
TRBJ2-3	NA	TRBV6-4	TRBD2	14	TGTGCCAGCAGTGACTCGGCGGGGGCAGATACGCAGTATTTT	CASSDSAGADTQYF
TRBJ1-1	NA	TRBV7-8	NA	13	TGTGCCAGCAGCCCCTCCCCGAACACTGAAGCTTTCTTT	CASSPSPNTEAFF
TRBJ2-1	many	TRBV5-1	TRBD2	14	TGCGCCAGCAGCCCGGCGGGAGGGTACAATGAGCAGTTCTTC	CASSPAGGYNEQFF
TRBJ1-4	NA	TRBV2	NA	15	TGTGCCAGCAGCGGGCCGGGAAAGAGAAACATAGAACTGTTTTTT	CASSGPGKRNIELFF
TRBJ1-6	NA	TRBV27	TRBD1	16	TGTGCCAGCAGTTTGGCCCCGACAGGGCAGAATTCACCCCTCCACTTT	CASSLAPTGQNSPLHF
TRBJ2-5	NA	TRBV6-1	TRBD1	15	TGTGCCAGCAGAGCAGGACAGGTTAACCAAGAGACCCAGTACTTC	CASRAGQVNQETQYF
TRBJ2-7	NA	TRBV7-2	TRBD2	15	TGTGCCAGCAGCCGTAGCGGGGGACTCTCCTACGAGCAGTACTTC	CASSRSGGLSYEQYF
TRBJ1-5	NA	TRBV21-1	NA	13	TGTGCCAGCAGCAAGACAGGGCCCCAGCCCCAGCATTTT	CASSKTGPQPQHF
TRBJ2-7	NA	TRBV29-1	NA	12	TGCAGCGTTGGTGTCTTCGCGTACGAGCAGTACTTC	CSVGVFAYEQYF
TRBJ1-5	NA	TRBV19	TRBD1	15	TGTGCCAGTAGTATTGCAGGGGGATACAATCAGCCCCAGCATTTT	CASSIAGGYNQPQHF
TRBJ2-2	once	TRBV5-6	TRBD1	14	TGTGCCAGCAGCCAACAGGGGGGTCCCGGGGAGCTGTTTTTT	CASSQQGGPGELFF
TRBJ2-2	NA	TRBV7-6	NA	14	TGTGCCAGCAGCGGGGGGGGCCGTGCCGGGGAGCTGTTTTTT	CASSGGGRAGELFF
TRBJ2-5	NA	TRBV7-3	TRBD2	15	TGTGCCAGCAGCCCTAGCGGCTTGACGGGAGAGACCCAGTACTTC	CASSPSGLTGETQYF
TRBJ1-1	NA	TRBV30	NA	13	TGTGCCTGGAAAGGAGGTGTGCACACTGAAGCTTTCTTT	CAWKGGVHTEAFF
TRBJ1-6	NA	TRBV28	NA	15	TGTGCCAGCAGTACCCCCGGGGGTGGGAATTCACCCCTCCACTTT	CASSTPGGGNSPLHF
TRBJ1-4	NA	TRBV5-8	TRBD1	16	TGTGCCAGCAGCCCAGACCCGGGACAGGGTAGTGAAAAACTGTTTTTT	CASSPDPGQGSEKLFF
TRBJ1-2	NA	TRBV7-9	NA	14	TGTGCCAGCAGCTTAGATCAGGGGAACTATGGCTACACCTTC	CASSLDQGNYGYTF
TRBJ1-1	NA	TRBV2	TRBD1	17	TGTGCCAGCAGTGACCACCTGGGACAGTCTATGAACACTGAAGCTTTCTTT	CASSDHLGQSMNTEAFF
TRBJ2-1	NA	TRBV11-3	NA	15	TGTGCCAGCAGCAGTTCGGGACTGCGATACAATGAGCAGTTCTTC	CASSSSGLRYNEQFF
TRBJ2-5	NA	TRBV25-1	NA	14	TGTGCCAGCAGTGAACGGGGGGCACAAGAGACCCAGTACTTC	CASSERGAQETQYF
TRBJ2-3	NA	TRBV7-7	NA	18	TGTGCCAGCAGCGCAGGAGGGTGGAGAGGAGCTAGGGAAGATACGCAGTATTTT	CASSAGGWRGAREDTQYF
TRBJ1-1	NA	TRBV7-2	NA	14	TGTGCCAGCAGCCCTCGGGGAATGAACACTGAAGCTTTCTTT	CASSPRGMNTEAFF
TRBJ1-3	NA	TRBV2	TRBD1	19	TGTGCCAGCAGTGAGAGACCGGGGACAGGGACCGGGGCTGGAAACACCATATATTTT	CASSERPGTGTGAGNTIYF